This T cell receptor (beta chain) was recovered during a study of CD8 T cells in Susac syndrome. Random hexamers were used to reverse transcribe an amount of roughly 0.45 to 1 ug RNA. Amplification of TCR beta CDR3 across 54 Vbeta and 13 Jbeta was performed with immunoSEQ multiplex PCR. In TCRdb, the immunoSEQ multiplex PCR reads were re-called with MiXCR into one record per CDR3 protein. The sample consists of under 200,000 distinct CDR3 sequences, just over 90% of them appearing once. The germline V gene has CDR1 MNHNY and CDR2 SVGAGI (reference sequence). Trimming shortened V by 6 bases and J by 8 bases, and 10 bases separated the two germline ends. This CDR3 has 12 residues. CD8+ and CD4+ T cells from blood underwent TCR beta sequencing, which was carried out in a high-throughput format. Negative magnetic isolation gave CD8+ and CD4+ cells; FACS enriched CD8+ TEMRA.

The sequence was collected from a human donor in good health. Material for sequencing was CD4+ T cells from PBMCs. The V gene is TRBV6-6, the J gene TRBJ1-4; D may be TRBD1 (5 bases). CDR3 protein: CASSARGEKLFF. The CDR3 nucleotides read TGTGCCAGCAGCGCCCGGGGGGAAAAACTGTTTTTT.